Below, 9 T cell receptor beta chains from the same sample are listed, as sequenced in a study of shared clonotypes between healthy human individuals. Sequenced by immunoSEQ multiplex PCR; TCRdb stores in-frame clones only, minus some. Of fewer than 350,000 clones in the sample, roughly 84% were seen once. Sample: memory CD8+ T cells sorted from blood. Subset described: CD45RO+ cells pooled with CCR7-negative TemRA cells. Receptors were obtained from a man between 18 and 35 years old in good health.

The chain uses TRBV13 and TRBJ2-5, with 7 bases identical to TRBD2. Germline assignment: CDR1 PRHDT and CDR2 FYEKMQ (reference sequence). This CDR3 contains 15 residues. Germline trimming cut 5 bases from V and 3 bases from J; bases unmatched to any gene: 9. This CDR3 reads CASSGIAGGEETQYF. CDR3 DNA: TGTGCCAGCAGCGGGATAGCGGGTGGCGAAGAGACCCAGTACTTC.

V and J are TRBV27 and TRBJ1-2; D is possibly TRBD1 (5 bases). This CDR3 has 11 residues. The V end lost 8 bases, the J end lost 4 bases, and 8 bases lay between the germline ends. The germline CDR1 and CDR2 sequences are MNHEY and SMNVEV (reference sequence). CDR3 bases: TGTGCCAGCGGGGGGGGCTATGGCTACACCTTC. Its translation: CASGGGYGYTF.

The rearrangement uses TRBV14 and TRBJ2-1, with TRBD2 matching over 12 bases. CDR1 and CDR2 (germline): SGHDN, FVKESK. V lost 6 bases, J lost 0 bases, and 6 bases stayed unmatched. The CDR3 spans 17 residues. CDR3 protein: CASRTSGGQSSYNEQFF. In DNA, the CDR3 is TGTGCCAGCAGAACTAGCGGGGGGCAAAGCTCCTACAATGAGCAGTTCTTC.

The rearrangement joins TRBV4-1 to TRBJ1-5; D gene ambiguous. Germline lookup yields CDR1 MGHRA and CDR2 YSYEKL. The CDR3 length is 14 residues. V shed 3 bases and J shed 4 bases, with 10 bases lying between them. The CDR3 DNA reads as TGCGCCAGCAGCCAGGCTAGAACAAATCAGCCCCAGCATTTT. Encoded protein: CASSQARTNQPQHF.

The rearrangement uses TRBV7-9 and TRBJ2-1; D is unclear. The CDR3 runs to 13 residues. CDR1 and CDR2 (germline): SEHNR, FQNEAQ (reference sequence). Trimming stripped 5 bases from V and 9 bases from J, with 14 bases between. CDR3 sequence reads: CASSPNTLGEQFF. The CDR3, as DNA: TGTGCCAGCAGCCCTAATACGCTTGGTGAGCAGTTCTTC.

V is TRBV7-9 and J is TRBJ2-1; no firm D call. V gave up 6 bases and J gave up 5 bases, with 5 bases separating them. CDR1 SEHNR and CDR2 FQNEAQ come from the germline V gene (reference sequence). The CDR3 spans 11 residues. The CDR3 DNA follows: TGTGCCAGCAGGAAGGACAATGAGCAGTTCTTC. Protein product: CASRKDNEQFF.

V gene TRBV2 combines with J gene TRBJ1-6; D is perhaps TRBD1 (5 bases). Germline lookup yields CDR1 SNHLY and CDR2 FYNNEI. The CDR3 loop spans 15 amino acids. V was trimmed by 1 base and J by 8 bases, leaving 12 bases between them. The CDR3 sequence is CASSEDRGRDSPLHF. Written as DNA, the CDR3 is TGTGCCAGCAGTGAAGACCGGGGCAGGGATTCACCCCTCCACTTT.

The chain couples TRBV5-1 to TRBJ1-2; D is possibly TRBD1 (5 bases). V dropped 0 bases and J dropped 5 bases, with 17 bases sitting between them. The CDR3 length is 16 residues. CDR1 and CDR2 (germline): SGHRS, YFSETQ. CDR3 bases: TGCGCCAGCAGCTTGGAGTACGGCAGGGAATCATATGGCTACACCTTC. Its protein is CASSLEYGRESYGYTF.

As for this clone: The sample has other DNA sequences that encode this CDR3 too. This rearrangement joins TRBV5-1 to TRBJ2-1, with TRBD2 matching over 7 bases. V trimming: 0 bases; J trimming: 4 bases; junction bases outside the gene matches: 4. The CDR3 extends over 15 amino acids. Germline CDR1 reads SGHRS; CDR2 reads YFSETQ. Here the CDR3 reads CASSLGLAEYNEQFF. In nucleotides, the CDR3 is TGCGCCAGCAGCTTGGGGCTAGCGGAGTACAATGAGCAGTTCTTC.